The entry that follows covers one T cell receptor (beta chain) sequence. This sample was included in a study of identical twins. TCRdb used MiXCR to reprocess the 5' RACE reads, holding one entry per CDR3 protein. The sample records about 240,000 distinct CDR3 sequences, approximately 6.8% being singletons. V dropped 4 bases and J dropped 5 bases, with 17 bases sitting between them. The CDR3 runs to 15 residues. Per the germline V gene, CDR1 is SEHNR and CDR2 is FQNEAQ (reference sequence). Separately, the same data were catalogued under a study of yellow fever vaccine responses in identical twins.

This TCR was recovered from a woman between 18 and 29 years old in good health. The chain is built from TRBV7-9 and TRBJ2-5, with D perhaps assigned TRBD1 or TRBD2 (5 bases each). Sequencing input: CD8+ T cells sorted from blood. CDR3 coding DNA: TGTGCCAGCAGCTCGATAGAGGGGCCGGGGGAGACCCAGTACTTC. Translating it yields CASSSIEGPGETQYF.